Below are 21 T cell receptor beta chains sequenced from a single sample in a study of cytomegalovirus exposure and HLA in healthy donors. Only in-frame clones appear in the TCRdb table, and some are missing; sequencing was by immunoSEQ multiplex PCR. The table shows about 110,000 clones, with roughly 88% occurring only once. The sequencing input was PBMCs. The receptors were sampled from a young woman in good health and CMV-seronegative.

This chain connects TRBV6-5 to TRBJ1-6, with D tentatively TRBD1 (6 bases). CDR1 is MNHEY and CDR2 is SVGAGI in the germline V gene. The CDR3 sequence is 15 residues long. V dropped 5 bases and J dropped 2 bases, with 10 bases sitting between them. This CDR3 reads CASSRTVPYNSPLHF. CDR3 coding DNA: TGTGCCAGCAGTCGGACAGTACCCTATAATTCACCCCTCCACTTT.

This clone was found a few times. The V and J genes are TRBV27 and TRBJ1-2; no clear D gene. The V end was cut by 6 bases, the J end by 4 bases, with 18 bases between. Germline V gene lookup returns CDR1 MNHEY and CDR2 SMNVEV (reference sequence). This CDR3 has 15 amino acids. The CDR3 here is CASSKGTGSFYGYTF. DNA of the CDR3: TGTGCCAGCAGCAAGGGTACGGGATCCTTCTATGGCTACACCTTC.

In its sample, this clone was seen a few times. The chain carries TRBV4-1 and TRBJ1-5; possible D gene TRBD1, 5 bases. There are 16 residues in the CDR3. V was shortened by 0 bases and J by 0 bases, with 9 bases between the two germline ends. CDR1 is MGHRA, CDR2 YSYEKL, per germline. Here the CDR3 reads CASSQDSGGSNQPQHF. CDR3 nucleotides: TGCGCCAGCAGCCAAGATTCGGGGGGTAGCAATCAGCCCCAGCATTTT.

This clone was picked up one time. The chain employs TRBV7-9 and TRBJ1-2; D remains ambiguous. V was pared by 7 bases and J by 1 base, with 13 bases between. Germline lookup yields CDR1 SEHNR and CDR2 FQNEAQ (reference sequence). There are 14 residues in the CDR3. The CDR3 loop reads CASTYDGLNYGYTF. CDR3 DNA sequence: TGTGCCAGCACCTACGATGGGCTTAACTATGGCTACACCTTC.

A few counts support this clone. This sequence joins TRBV18 and TRBJ2-7; 7 bases are shared with TRBD1. Germline-derived CDR1 and CDR2 are KGHSH and LQKENI. J gave up 2 bases and V 6 bases, and 10 bases lay outside the gene matches. This CDR3 region has 15 residues. The CDR3 DNA is TGTGCCAGCTCCCCCAGGGGACAGCGAACCTACGAGCAGTACTTC. It translates to CASSPRGQRTYEQYF.

CDR3 in amino acids: CATSPRGVHNEQFF. For the CDR3, the DNA is TGTGCCACCTCTCCCCGCGGGGTCCACAATGAGCAGTTCTTC. The chain recombines TRBV27 with TRBJ2-1; D possibly corresponds to TRBD2 (6 bases). There are 14 residues in the CDR3. Germline values: CDR1 MNHEY, CDR2 SMNVEV (reference sequence). V was cut by 10 bases and J by 5 bases, with 18 bases left in between.

The table lists this clone with a few counts. The chain links TRBV12-5 to TRBJ2-3; D not certain. Per germline, CDR1 LGHNT and CDR2 FRNRAP. Between the trimmed V and J ends, which lost 2 bases and 1 base, there was a span of 4 bases. The CDR3 length is 13 residues. CDR3 coding DNA: TGTGCTAGTGGTTTGTCTGGCACAGATACGCAGTATTTT. Amino acid sequence: CASGLSGTDTQYF.

This sequence joins TRBV11-2 and TRBJ2-1; 15 bases are shared with TRBD2. The ends lost 0 bases at V and 0 bases at J; junction bases unmatched: 6. The germline V gene encodes CDR1 SGHAT and CDR2 FQNNGV. The CDR3 loop spans 20 amino acids. CDR3 sequence reads: CASSLEGLAGGLSSYNEQFF. The CDR3 DNA reads as TGTGCCAGCAGCTTAGAGGGACTAGCGGGGGGCCTGAGCTCCTACAATGAGCAGTTCTTC.

This chain joins TRBV19 and TRBJ1-1, with unresolved D. The V end lost 5 bases, the J end lost 1 base, and 8 bases lay between the germline ends. From germline, CDR1 is LNHDA and CDR2 SQIVND (reference sequence). The CDR3 extends over 13 amino acids. The chain's CDR3 is CASSARENTEAFF. The CDR3 bases are TGTGCCAGTAGTGCCCGGGAGAACACTGAAGCTTTCTTT.

V and J are TRBV7-3 and TRBJ1-1; 7 bases fit TRBD1. The CDR3 sequence is 15 residues long. Germline CDR1 is SGHTA and CDR2 is FQGTGA. Trimming took 2 bases from V and 4 from J; bases not matched to a gene: 7. The CDR3 is CASSLAPDRFTEAFF. CDR3 nucleotides: TGTGCCAGCAGCTTAGCCCCGGACAGGTTCACTGAAGCTTTCTTT.

The V gene is TRBV27, the J gene TRBJ1-1; weak D call: TRBD1 (5 bases). The germline V gene encodes CDR1 MNHEY and CDR2 SMNVEV (reference sequence). Trimming cost V 2 bases and J 3 bases, with 13 bases left between them. This CDR3 comprises 15 residues. The CDR3 DNA follows: TGTGCCAGCAGTTTAAGGGGTCAATCGGACACTGAAGCTTTCTTT. Residues: CASSLRGQSDTEAFF.

Written as DNA, the CDR3 is TGTGCCAGCAGCCCCAGGTCCGATTGGTATTCACCCCTCCACTTT. Translated, it gives CASSPRSDWYSPLHF. This sequence joins TRBV9 and TRBJ1-6; D ambiguous. V lost 4 bases, J lost 8 bases, and 16 bases lay in between. This CDR3 spans 15 amino acids. The germline V gene encodes CDR1 SGDLS and CDR2 YYNGEE.

This clone appeared a single time. The V and J genes are TRBV4-1 and TRBJ1-6, with no clear D. The CDR3 consists of 17 residues. In germline, CDR1 is MGHRA, CDR2 YSYEKL. The V end was cut by 0 bases, the J end by 2 bases, with 11 bases between. CDR3 region: CASSQDPRSPYNSPLHF. The CDR3 DNA reads TGCGCCAGCAGCCAAGATCCCAGGTCCCCCTATAATTCACCCCTCCACTTT.

This clone was seen a handful of times. The rearrangement links TRBV25-1 to TRBJ1-2; 8 bases fit TRBD1. CDR1 and CDR2 from the germline V gene are MGHDK and SYGVNS. This CDR3 contains 13 residues. V gave up 3 bases and J gave up 8 bases; unmatched junction bases: 5. CDR3 protein: CASSDQGAGGYTF. The CDR3 DNA follows: TGTGCCAGCAGTGATCAGGGGGCTGGGGGCTACACCTTC.

The chain recombines TRBV29-1 with TRBJ1-2, with 9 bases aligning to TRBD1. With 7 bases clipped from V and 8 bases from J, the junction kept 14 bases outside the gene matches. The CDR3 spans 14 residues. In germline, CDR1 is SQVTM, CDR2 ANQGSEA. The CDR3 is CSAPVTGGLEGYTF. CDR3 DNA sequence: TGCAGCGCCCCCGTGACAGGGGGGTTGGAGGGCTACACCTTC.

V and J are TRBV30 and TRBJ1-4; D possibly corresponds to TRBD1 (6 bases). V was trimmed by 2 bases and J by 5 bases, leaving 9 bases between them. Germline CDR1 is GTSNPN and CDR2 is SVGIG (reference sequence). This CDR3 contains 13 residues. CDR3 bases: TGTGCCTGGAGTACTCAGGGGAATGAAAAACTGTTTTTT. Protein product: CAWSTQGNEKLFF.

As for this clone: At the DNA level, this CDR3 is encoded by other sequences in the same sample as well. The chain employs TRBV6-6 and TRBJ1-1; no firm D call. The CDR3 totals 12 residues. Per germline, CDR1 MNHNY and CDR2 SVGAGI (reference sequence). The V gene lost 2 bases and the J gene lost 11 bases, with 12 bases spanning the gap. CDR3 residues: CASSYGQPEAFF. The CDR3, as DNA: TGTGCCAGCAGTTACGGGCAGCCCGAGGCTTTCTTT.

CDR3 loop: CASSPWRGEKLFF. The DNA of the CDR3 is TGCGCCAGCAGCCCATGGAGGGGTGAAAAACTGTTTTTT. The V and J genes are TRBV5-1 and TRBJ1-4, with a tentative D call TRBD1 (5 bases). This CDR3 spans 13 amino acids. Germline values: CDR1 SGHRS, CDR2 YFSETQ. The V and J ends lost 4 bases and 7 bases respectively, with 11 bases between them.

The chain carries TRBV28 and TRBJ2-7; possibly TRBD2 for D (5 bases). The CDR3 has 14 amino acids. Germline values: CDR1 MDHEN, CDR2 SYDVKM. V lost 7 bases and J 6 bases, leaving 19 bases between the germline ends. CDR3 DNA sequence: TGTGCCAGCACCCCCCGGGAAATGGGTCTCGAGCAGTACTTC. It encodes CASTPREMGLEQYF.

The chain links TRBV12-2 to TRBJ1-5; the table's TRBD1 call for D was not verified on the DNA. TRBV12-2 is noted as a pseudogene. This CDR3 is 12 amino acids long. The CDR3 sequence is CASRSSNQPQHF. The CDR3 DNA reads as TGTGCAAGTCGCTCCAGTAATCAGCCCCAGCATTTT.

V usage is TRBV6-4 and J usage is TRBJ2-1; TRBD1 matches 7 bases. CDR3 length: 15 residues. V was pared by 2 bases and J by 2 bases, with 3 bases of the junction left unmatched. Germline V gene sequence: CDR1 MRHNA, CDR2 SNTAGT. The CDR3 is CASSDRQGPYNEQFF. DNA of the CDR3: TGTGCCAGCAGTGACAGACAGGGTCCCTACAATGAGCAGTTCTTC.